This passage covers 25 T cell receptor beta chains from one sample sequenced in a study of T cell repertoires in cytomegalovirus infection. A single record per CDR3 protein comes from TCRdb applying MiXCR to the reads. The sample has roughly 170,000 distinct CDR3 sequences; roughly 20% are singletons. No antigen has been assigned to these receptors. Here the sequenced sample was CD8+ T cells from cultured PBMCs, taken from culture after CMV antigen stimulation. Receptors originate from a human donor in good health (CMV status not recorded). Some clones in this sample may be carry-over from other donors' samples.

The chain links TRBV25-1 to TRBJ1-5; D is uncertain. Trimming took off 4 bases at V and 1 base at J, with 8 bases between the two ends. Germline-derived CDR1 and CDR2 are MGHDK and SYGVNS. This CDR3 has 14 residues. CDR3 residues: CASSGGGSNQPQHF. The CDR3 DNA reads as TGTGCCAGCAGTGGGGGAGGAAGCAATCAGCCCCAGCATTTT.

This clonotype was found a few times. The chain joins TRBV7-2 to TRBJ1-6, with a weak D call TRBD1 (6 bases). The CDR3 runs to 15 residues. Trimming shortened V by 2 bases and J by 9 bases, and 14 bases separated the two germline ends. Looked up from germline, CDR1 is SGHTA and CDR2 is FQGNSA. The chain's CDR3 is CASSLNGQGISPLHF. The CDR3 nucleotides are TGTGCCAGCAGCTTAAATGGCCAGGGGATTTCACCCCTCCACTTT. The whole variable domain, remainder taken from reference TRBV7-2 and TRBJ1-6, is GAGVSQSPSNKVTEKGKDVELRCDPISGHTALYWYRQSLGQGLEFLIYFQGNSAPDKSGLPSDRFSAERTGGSVSTLTIQRTQQEDSAVYLCASSLNGQGISPLHFGNGTRLTVT.

V usage is TRBV6-2 or TRBV6-3 and J usage is TRBJ2-3; 7 positions match TRBD1. The CDR3 runs 13 residues. Per germline, CDR1 MNHEY and CDR2 SVGEGT. V lost 10 bases to trimming and J lost 1 base; unmatched junction nucleotides: 5. This CDR3 is CAMAGGGTDTQYF. The CDR3 DNA sequence: TGTGCCATGGCAGGGGGTGGCACAGATACGCAGTATTTT.

This chain joins TRBV28 and TRBJ2-7; 9 bases map to TRBD1. This CDR3 is built from 15 residues. The V and J ends lost 4 bases and 1 base, in that order; junction bases with no gene match: 5. The germline CDR1 and CDR2 sequences are MDHEN and SYDVKM. For the CDR3, the DNA is TGTGCCAGCAGTTCCGGGACAGGGACATCCTACGAGCAGTACTTC. It encodes CASSSGTGTSYEQYF.

V and J are TRBV4-1 and TRBJ1-4; 7 nucleotides match TRBD1. From germline, CDR1 is MGHRA and CDR2 YSYEKL. Germline trimming cut 5 bases from V and 8 bases from J; bases unmatched to any gene: 8. This CDR3 is 14 amino acids long. CDR3 coding DNA: TGCGCCAGCAGCAGGATTAACAGGGGAGAAAAACTGTTTTTT. It codes for CASSRINRGEKLFF.

This clonotype was detected a few times. This chain connects TRBV12-3 or TRBV12-4 to TRBJ1-2, with D maybe TRBD1 (6 bases). CDR3 size: 15 residues. Trimming removed 5 bases from V and 4 bases from J, with 17 bases in between. CDR3 in DNA: TGTGCCAGCAGTCCGCAGGGGTTTTCGTCCTATGGCTACACCTTC. Protein product: CASSPQGFSSYGYTF.

There are a few counts of this clonotype. The CDR3 sequence is CSARVSPDSNQPQHF. The CDR3, as DNA: TGCAGTGCTAGAGTCAGCCCGGATAGCAATCAGCCCCAGCATTTT. The rearrangement uses TRBV20-1 and TRBJ1-5; D not resolved. Germline assignment: CDR1 DFQATT and CDR2 SNEGSKA (reference sequence). The CDR3 loop spans 15 amino acids. Trimming left V 1 base short and J 0 bases short, with 10 bases between.

This clonotype came up a few times. This chain links TRBV7-2 with TRBJ2-1, with TRBD2 matching 9 bases. CDR3 length equals 16 residues. In germline, CDR1 is SGHTA, CDR2 FQGNSA. Trimming at V came to 1 base and at J to 10 bases, leaving 11 bases not matched to a gene. The CDR3 sequence is CASSLGSRGGLREQFF. The CDR3 DNA sequence: TGTGCCAGCAGCTTAGGGTCGCGGGGGGGCCTCAGGGAGCAGTTCTTC.

This clonotype was seen just once. The chain joins TRBV5-1 to TRBJ2-7; D is possibly TRBD1 (6 bases). Trimming left V 0 bases short and J 3 bases short, with 10 bases between. The CDR3 length is 14 residues. Germline lookup yields CDR1 SGHRS and CDR2 YFSETQ. CDR3 DNA sequence: TGCGCCAGCAGCTTGGAAACAGGGAGCTACGAGCAGTACTTC. Translation: CASSLETGSYEQYF.

The chain uses TRBV7-2 and TRBJ2-7; the D is unclear. CDR1 and CDR2 (germline): SGHTA, FQGNSA. The CDR3 covers 14 residues. Between the trimmed V and J ends, which lost 4 bases and 0 bases, there was a span of 10 bases. CDR3 residues: CASSYPPSSYEQYF. The CDR3 DNA reads as TGTGCCAGCAGCTATCCACCTAGCTCCTACGAGCAGTACTTC.

V usage is TRBV7-8 and J usage is TRBJ2-2; unclear D gene. CDR3 length: 13 residues. Germline loops: CDR1 SGHVS, CDR2 FQNEAQ. The V and J ends lost 1 base and 6 bases respectively, with 6 bases between them. DNA of the CDR3: TGTGCCAGCAGCTTAGAGGGCCCCGGGGAGCTGTTTTTT. Protein sequence: CASSLEGPGELFF.

The J gene is TRBJ2-1, the V gene TRBV10-3; TRBD2 aligns across 9 bases. Per the germline V gene, CDR1 is ENHRY and CDR2 is SYGVKD. The CDR3 runs 14 residues. J lost 4 bases, V lost 10 bases, and 8 bases had no gene match. This chain's CDR3 is CATSRTSEYNEQFF. CDR3 sequence (DNA): TGTGCCACCTCAAGGACTAGCGAGTACAATGAGCAGTTCTTC.

In its sample, this clonotype was seen a few times. The V and J genes are TRBV10-3 and TRBJ2-3, with 15 bases fitting TRBD2. The trim removed 7 bases at V and 0 bases at J, leaving 8 bases unmatched. The CDR3 has 18 residues. In germline, CDR1 is ENHRY, CDR2 SYGVKD. CDR3 DNA sequence: TGTGCCATCATCCGGACTAGCGGGGGGGACATTAGCACAGATACGCAGTATTTT. Translated, it gives CAIIRTSGGDISTDTQYF.

As for this clonotype: An end of the junction does not agree with germline; a read error may underlie this. This chain links TRBV15 with TRBJ2-3; 8 bases are shared with TRBD1. The length of the CDR3 is 13 residues. The V gene's germline CDR1 is LNHNV and CDR2 YYDKDF (reference sequence). CDR3 bases: TGTGCCACCAGCAGAGATGTTGGAGACAGGGGACATTTT. Translated: CATSRDVGDRGHF.

This rearrangement joins TRBV5-6 to TRBJ2-7, with D unclear. The germline V and J ends were trimmed by 1 base and 3 bases, with 11 bases remaining between them. CDR1 and CDR2 (germline): SGHDT, YYEEEE. The CDR3 runs 14 residues. The DNA for the CDR3 is TGTGCCAGCAGCTTGTCCGGACGGATCTACGAGCAGTACTTC. Amino acids: CASSLSGRIYEQYF.

In this sample, this clonotype turned up a few times. The genes are TRBV6-1 and TRBJ1-1, with a tentative D call TRBD1 (6 bases). Trimming cost V 9 bases and J 4 bases, with 12 bases left between them. CDR1 and CDR2 (germline): MNHNS, SASEGT. The CDR3 runs 12 residues. Here the CDR3 DNA reads TGTGCCAGTAAACAGGGAAGCACTGAAGCTTTCTTT. The encoded protein is CASKQGSTEAFF.

The V and J genes are TRBV7-2 and TRBJ2-1; D ambiguous. This CDR3 is built from 15 residues. The germline V gene has CDR1 SGHTA and CDR2 FQGNSA. The V end lost 6 bases, the J end lost 0 bases, and 12 bases lay between the germline ends. The DNA for the CDR3 is TGTGCCAGCAGTAGTCTAGAGCGCTCCTACAATGAGCAGTTCTTC. Translating it yields CASSSLERSYNEQFF. Variable domain in full (rest from reference TRBV7-2 and TRBJ2-1): GAGVSQSPSNKVTEKGKDVELRCDPISGHTALYWYRQSLGQGLEFLIYFQGNSAPDKSGLPSDRFSAERTGGSVSTLTIQRTQQEDSAVYLCASSSLERSYNEQFFGPGTRLTVL.

The chain employs TRBV7-8 and TRBJ2-5; the match to TRBD2 covers 11 bases. This CDR3 has 17 residues. Losses at the gene ends were 2 bases for V and 5 bases for J; bases not matched to a gene: 10. Germline assignment: CDR1 SGHVS and CDR2 FQNEAQ. The CDR3 DNA follows: TGTGCCAGCAGCTTACCCTCCCTAGCGGGGGGCAGGGAGACCCAGTACTTC. Protein sequence: CASSLPSLAGGRETQYF.

The rearrangement links TRBV6-2 or TRBV6-3 to TRBJ1-5; the D is unclear. V gave up 2 bases and J gave up 0 bases, with 11 bases separating them. In germline, CDR1 is MNHEY, CDR2 SVGEGT. This CDR3 has 16 residues. CDR3 protein: CASSYGREYSNQPQHF. Here the CDR3 DNA reads TGTGCCAGCAGTTACGGGAGGGAATATAGCAATCAGCCCCAGCATTTT.

V gene TRBV11-1 combines with J gene TRBJ2-2; 7 nucleotides align to TRBD2. The trim removed 4 bases at V and 1 base at J, leaving 15 bases unmatched. Per the germline V gene, CDR1 is SGHAT and CDR2 is FQDESV (reference sequence). CDR3 length equals 19 residues. CDR3 sequence: CASSSSLSGGRMNTGELFF. The CDR3 DNA follows: TGTGCCAGCAGCTCTTCTTTGTCGGGGGGTCGGATGAACACCGGGGAGCTGTTTTTT.

This clonotype was detected only a few times. The chain has TRBV11-2 and TRBJ1-2; D might be TRBD1 (5 bases). Germline V CDR1 and CDR2: SGHAT, FQNNGV. The CDR3 totals 16 residues. V lost 5 bases and J 2 bases, leaving 18 bases between the germline ends. In DNA, the CDR3 is TGTGCCAGCAGCCCGACCCGGGGGGTGGGCAACTATGGCTACACCTTC. Translation: CASSPTRGVGNYGYTF.

The V gene is TRBV6-1, the J gene TRBJ1-1, with no clear D. V lost 1 base and J 4 bases, leaving 10 bases between the germline ends. Germline values: CDR1 MNHNS, CDR2 SASEGT. CDR3 size: 14 residues. The CDR3 bases are TGTGCCAGCAGTGAAGACTGGAGCGGCACTGAAGCTTTCTTT. It encodes CASSEDWSGTEAFF.

This chain links TRBV7-3 with TRBJ1-1; D is undetermined. The CDR3 runs 14 residues. Germline V lookup: CDR1 SGHTA, CDR2 FQGTGA. Trimming removed 1 base from V and 0 bases from J, with 6 bases in between. CDR3 sequence: CASSLSPLNTEAFF. The CDR3 DNA sequence: TGTGCCAGCAGCTTAAGCCCTCTGAACACTGAAGCTTTCTTT.

With respect to this clonotype: A read error may produce the germline difference seen at one junction end. V and J are TRBV7-6 and TRBJ2-1, with TRBD2 matching over 11 bases. The germline gives CDR1 SGHVS, CDR2 FNYEAQ. This CDR3 has 14 amino acids. This CDR3 reads CASSQRTSGHEEFF. In DNA, the CDR3 is TGTGCCAGCAGCCAGAGGACTAGCGGGCATGAGGAGTTCTTC.

This clonotype was counted a few times. CDR3 sequence (DNA): TGTGCCAGCAGCTTAGTACAGGGCGATTATTATGGCTACACCTTC. This encodes CASSLVQGDYYGYTF. The V call is TRBV7-2, the J call TRBJ1-2, with D possibly TRBD1 on 6 matching bases. CDR1 is SGHTA, CDR2 FQGNSA, per germline. The CDR3 runs 15 residues. Trimming stripped 1 base from V and 5 bases from J, with 14 bases between.